Only a few counts were recorded for the clone carrying this TCR beta chain. The CDR3 covers 16 residues. CDR1 MGHRA and CDR2 YSYEKL come from the germline V gene. Unmatched junction bases numbered 12, after V lost 3 bases and J lost 8 bases. They isolated at least 7 million PBMCs from each sample. This entry belongs to a study of blood T cells in healthy people across ages. The use of a sample-barcoded 5' primer and a J-beta primer mix characterized a second PCR of about 7 to 12 cycles. TCRdb passed the 5' RACE reads through MiXCR, listing each CDR3 protein once. The repertoire holds over a million distinct CDR3 sequences, with around 43% as singletons.

The sample consisted of blood. The J gene is TRBJ2-3, the V gene TRBV4-1; TRBD1 agrees at 9 bases. The TCR sequence derives from a woman aged 55-69 years in good health. The CDR3 loop is CASSHPRDRASRTQYF. CDR3 nucleotides: TGCGCCAGCAGCCACCCCCGGGACAGGGCCAGTCGTACGCAGTATTTT.